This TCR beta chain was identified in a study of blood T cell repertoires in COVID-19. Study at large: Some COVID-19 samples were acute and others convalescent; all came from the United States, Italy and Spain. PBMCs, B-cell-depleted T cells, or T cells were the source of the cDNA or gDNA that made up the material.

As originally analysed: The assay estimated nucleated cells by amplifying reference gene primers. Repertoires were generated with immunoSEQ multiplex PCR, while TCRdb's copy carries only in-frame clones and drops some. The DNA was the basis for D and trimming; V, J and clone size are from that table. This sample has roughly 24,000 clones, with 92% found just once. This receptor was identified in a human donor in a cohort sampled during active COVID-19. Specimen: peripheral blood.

The CDR3 region is CASGRGDTQYF. In nucleotides, the CDR3 is TGTGCCAGCGGCAGAGGGGATACGCAGTATTTT. V usage is TRBV2 and J usage is TRBJ2-3, with D tentatively TRBD2 (5 bases). Trimming stripped 8 bases from V and 6 bases from J, with 9 bases between. The CDR3 loop spans 11 amino acids. Germline V gene lookup returns CDR1 SNHLY and CDR2 FYNNEI.